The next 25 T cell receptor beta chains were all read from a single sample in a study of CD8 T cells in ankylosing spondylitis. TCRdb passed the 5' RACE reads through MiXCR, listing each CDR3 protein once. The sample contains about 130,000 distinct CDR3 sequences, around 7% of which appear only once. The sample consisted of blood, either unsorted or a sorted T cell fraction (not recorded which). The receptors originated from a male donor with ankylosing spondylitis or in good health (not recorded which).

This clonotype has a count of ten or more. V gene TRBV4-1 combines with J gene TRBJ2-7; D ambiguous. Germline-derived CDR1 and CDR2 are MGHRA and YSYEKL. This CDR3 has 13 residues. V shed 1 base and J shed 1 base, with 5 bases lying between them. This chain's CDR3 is CASSQVLSYEQYF. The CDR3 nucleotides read TGCGCCAGCAGCCAAGTGCTGTCCTACGAGCAGTACTTC.

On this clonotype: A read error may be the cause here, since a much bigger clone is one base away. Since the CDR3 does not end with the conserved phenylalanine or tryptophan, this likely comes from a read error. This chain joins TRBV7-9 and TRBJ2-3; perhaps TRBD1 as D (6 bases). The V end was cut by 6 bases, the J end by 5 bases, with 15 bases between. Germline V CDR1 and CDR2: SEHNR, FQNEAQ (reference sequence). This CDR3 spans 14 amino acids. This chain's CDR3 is CASRLRQVEDTQYL. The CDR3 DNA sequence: TGTGCCAGCAGGTTGCGACAGGTTGAAGATACGCAGTATCTT.

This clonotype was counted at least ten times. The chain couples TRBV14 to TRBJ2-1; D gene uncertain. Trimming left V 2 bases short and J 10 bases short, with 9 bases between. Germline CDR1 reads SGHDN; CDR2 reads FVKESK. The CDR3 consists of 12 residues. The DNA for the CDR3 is TGTGCCAGCAGCCAAACTACCCCAGAGCAGTTCTTC. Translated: CASSQTTPEQFF.

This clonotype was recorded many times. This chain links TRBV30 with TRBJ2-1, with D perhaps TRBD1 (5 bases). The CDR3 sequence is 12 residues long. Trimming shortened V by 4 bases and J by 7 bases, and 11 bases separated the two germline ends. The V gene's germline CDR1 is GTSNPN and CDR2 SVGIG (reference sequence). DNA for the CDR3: TGTGCCTGGAACCGACAGACAAATGAGCAGTTCTTC. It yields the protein CAWNRQTNEQFF.

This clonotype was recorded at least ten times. The CDR3 coding sequence is TGCGCCAGCAGCTTGTTAGGGGACCTGAGCACAGATACGCAGTATTTT. Translating it yields CASSLLGDLSTDTQYF. V is TRBV5-1 and J is TRBJ2-3; either TRBD1 or TRBD2 may supply D (5 bases each). V lost 1 base to trimming and J lost 0 bases, with 12 bases between them. The germline CDR1 and CDR2 sequences are SGHRS and YFSETQ. This CDR3 has 16 residues.

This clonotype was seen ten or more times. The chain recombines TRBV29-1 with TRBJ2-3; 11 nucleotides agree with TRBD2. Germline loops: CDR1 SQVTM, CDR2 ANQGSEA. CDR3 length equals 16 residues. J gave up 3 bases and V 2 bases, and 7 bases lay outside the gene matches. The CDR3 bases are TGCAGCGTTGAATTCTTCCTAGCGGGAGGAACAGATACGCAGTATTTT. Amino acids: CSVEFFLAGGTDTQYF.

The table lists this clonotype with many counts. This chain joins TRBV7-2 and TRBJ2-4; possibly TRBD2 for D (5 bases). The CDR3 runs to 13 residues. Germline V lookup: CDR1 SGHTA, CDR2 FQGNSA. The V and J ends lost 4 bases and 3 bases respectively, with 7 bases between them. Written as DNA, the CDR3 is TGTGCCAGCAGCTCCGGGGACAAAAACATTCAGTACTTC. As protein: CASSSGDKNIQYF.

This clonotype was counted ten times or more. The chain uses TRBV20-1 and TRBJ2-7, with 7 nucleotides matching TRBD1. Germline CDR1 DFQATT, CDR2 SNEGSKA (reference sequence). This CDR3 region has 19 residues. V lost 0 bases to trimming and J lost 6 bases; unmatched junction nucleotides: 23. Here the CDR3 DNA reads TGCAGTGCTAGAGATCGTTCCGGCCCTCTTTCACTAGGGGGCCTCGAGCAGTACTTC. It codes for CSARDRSGPLSLGGLEQYF.

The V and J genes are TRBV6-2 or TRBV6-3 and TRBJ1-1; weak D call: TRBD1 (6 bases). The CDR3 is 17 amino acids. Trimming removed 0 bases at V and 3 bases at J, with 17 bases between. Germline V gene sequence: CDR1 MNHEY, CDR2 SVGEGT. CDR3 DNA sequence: TGTGCCAGCAGTTACTCTGCGACAGGTCTTTGGGACACTGAAGCTTTCTTT. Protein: CASSYSATGLWDTEAFF.

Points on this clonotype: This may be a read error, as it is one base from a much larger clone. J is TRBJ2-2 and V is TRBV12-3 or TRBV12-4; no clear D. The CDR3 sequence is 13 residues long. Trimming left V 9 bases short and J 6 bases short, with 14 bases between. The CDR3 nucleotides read TGTGCCAGGAGCCCAACTAACGCCGGGGAGCTGTTTTTT. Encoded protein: CARSPTNAGELFF.

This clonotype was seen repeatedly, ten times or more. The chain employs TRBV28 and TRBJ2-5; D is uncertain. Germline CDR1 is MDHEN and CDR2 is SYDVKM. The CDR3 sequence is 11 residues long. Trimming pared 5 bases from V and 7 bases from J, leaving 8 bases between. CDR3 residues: CASSGPLTQYF. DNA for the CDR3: TGTGCCAGCAGTGGACCTTTGACCCAGTACTTC.

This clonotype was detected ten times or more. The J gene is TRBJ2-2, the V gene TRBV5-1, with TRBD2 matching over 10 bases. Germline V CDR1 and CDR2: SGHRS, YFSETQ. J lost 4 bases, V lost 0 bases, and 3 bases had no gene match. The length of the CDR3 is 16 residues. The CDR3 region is CASSLVAGGSTGELFF. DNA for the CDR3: TGCGCCAGCAGCTTGGTAGCGGGAGGCTCCACCGGGGAGCTGTTTTTT.

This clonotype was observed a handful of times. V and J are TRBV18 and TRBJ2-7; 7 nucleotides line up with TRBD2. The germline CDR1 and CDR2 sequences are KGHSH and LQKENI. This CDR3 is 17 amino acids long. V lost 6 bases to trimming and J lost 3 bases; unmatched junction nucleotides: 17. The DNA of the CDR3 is TGTGCCAGCTCCCTTAGCCCTCGTGCTAGCGGATACTACGAGCAGTACTTC. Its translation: CASSLSPRASGYYEQYF.

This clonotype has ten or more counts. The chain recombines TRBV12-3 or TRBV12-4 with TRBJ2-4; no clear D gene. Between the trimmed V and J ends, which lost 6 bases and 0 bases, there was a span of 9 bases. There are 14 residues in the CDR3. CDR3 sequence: CASRFELAKNIQYF. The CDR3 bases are TGTGCCAGCAGGTTCGAGCTAGCCAAAAACATTCAGTACTTC.

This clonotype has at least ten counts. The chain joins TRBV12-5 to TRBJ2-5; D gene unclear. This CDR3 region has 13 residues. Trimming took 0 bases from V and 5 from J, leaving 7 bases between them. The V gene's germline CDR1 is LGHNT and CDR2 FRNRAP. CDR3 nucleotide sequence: TGTGCTAGTGGTTTGGTAGGGCACGAGACCCAGTACTTC. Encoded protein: CASGLVGHETQYF.

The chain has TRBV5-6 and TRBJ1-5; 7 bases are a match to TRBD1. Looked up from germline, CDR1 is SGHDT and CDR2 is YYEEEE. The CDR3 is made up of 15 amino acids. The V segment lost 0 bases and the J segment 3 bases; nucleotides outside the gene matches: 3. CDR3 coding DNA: TGTGCCAGCAGCTTGGAAGGGGGCGCCAATCAGCCCCAGCATTTT. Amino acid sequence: CASSLEGGANQPQHF.

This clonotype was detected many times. CDR3 nucleotide sequence: TGTGCCAGCAGCCAAGGAAGTTTGAATTCACCCCTCCACTTT. Translating it yields CASSQGSLNSPLHF. The chain joins TRBV3-1 to TRBJ1-6, with no clear D. V lost 1 base and J lost 7, with 8 bases in between. The CDR3 consists of 14 residues. The V gene's germline CDR1 is LGHDT and CDR2 YNNKEL (reference sequence).

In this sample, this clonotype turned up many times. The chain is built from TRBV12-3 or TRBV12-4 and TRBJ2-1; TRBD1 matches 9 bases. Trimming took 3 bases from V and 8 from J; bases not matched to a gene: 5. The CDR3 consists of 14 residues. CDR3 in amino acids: CASSFLTGGDEQFF. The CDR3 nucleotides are TGTGCCAGCAGTTTCTTGACAGGGGGGGATGAGCAGTTCTTC.

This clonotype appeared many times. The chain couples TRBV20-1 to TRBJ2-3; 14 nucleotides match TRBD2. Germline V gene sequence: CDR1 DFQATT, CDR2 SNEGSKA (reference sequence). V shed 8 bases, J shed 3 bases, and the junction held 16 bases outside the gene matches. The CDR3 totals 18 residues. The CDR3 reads CSYKLLPRTSGGTDTQYF. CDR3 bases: TGCAGTTACAAATTACTTCCCCGGACTAGCGGGGGGACAGATACGCAGTATTTT.

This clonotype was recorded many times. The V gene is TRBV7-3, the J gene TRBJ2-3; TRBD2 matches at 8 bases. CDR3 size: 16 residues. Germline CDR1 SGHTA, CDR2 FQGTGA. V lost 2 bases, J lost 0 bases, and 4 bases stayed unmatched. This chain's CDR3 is CASSLLAGSSTDTQYF. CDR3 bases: TGTGCCAGCAGCTTACTAGCGGGCTCTAGCACAGATACGCAGTATTTT.

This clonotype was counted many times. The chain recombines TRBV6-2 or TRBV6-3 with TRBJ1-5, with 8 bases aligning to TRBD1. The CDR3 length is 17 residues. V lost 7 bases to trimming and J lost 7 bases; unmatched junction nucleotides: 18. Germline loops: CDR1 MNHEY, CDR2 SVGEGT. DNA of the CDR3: TGTGCCAGCAACCAGGCTCAGGGGGCCCAAGTGGGACAGCCCCAGCATTTT. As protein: CASNQAQGAQVGQPQHF.

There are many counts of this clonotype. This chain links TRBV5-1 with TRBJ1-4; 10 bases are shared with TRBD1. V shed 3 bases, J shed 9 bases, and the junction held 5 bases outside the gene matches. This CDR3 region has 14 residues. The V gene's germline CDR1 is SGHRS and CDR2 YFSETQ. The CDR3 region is CASSSGTGVKKLFF. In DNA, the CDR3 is TGCGCCAGCAGCTCCGGGACAGGGGTGAAAAAACTGTTTTTT.

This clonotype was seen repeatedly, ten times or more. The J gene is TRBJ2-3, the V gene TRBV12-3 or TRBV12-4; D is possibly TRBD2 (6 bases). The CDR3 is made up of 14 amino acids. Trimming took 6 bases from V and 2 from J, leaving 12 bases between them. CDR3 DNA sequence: TGTGCCAGCAGCCTGGGGGGAGCCACAGATACGCAGTATTTT. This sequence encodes CASSLGGATDTQYF.

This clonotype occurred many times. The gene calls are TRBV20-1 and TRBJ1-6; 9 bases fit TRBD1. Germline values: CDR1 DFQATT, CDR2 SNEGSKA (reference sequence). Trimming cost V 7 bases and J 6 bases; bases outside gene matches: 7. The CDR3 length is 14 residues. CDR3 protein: CSVSEQGANSPLHF. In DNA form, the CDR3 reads TGCAGTGTATCCGAACAGGGGGCTAATTCACCCCTCCACTTT.

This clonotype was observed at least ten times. CDR3 sequence: CSARAFLREYF. The CDR3 DNA follows: TGCAGTGCTCGAGCATTCCTCCGGGAGTATTTT. This chain links TRBV20-1 with TRBJ2-3; D remains unclear. This CDR3 spans 11 amino acids. CDR1 DFQATT and CDR2 SNEGSKA come from the germline V gene (reference sequence). V lost 5 bases and J 13 bases, leaving 16 bases between the germline ends.